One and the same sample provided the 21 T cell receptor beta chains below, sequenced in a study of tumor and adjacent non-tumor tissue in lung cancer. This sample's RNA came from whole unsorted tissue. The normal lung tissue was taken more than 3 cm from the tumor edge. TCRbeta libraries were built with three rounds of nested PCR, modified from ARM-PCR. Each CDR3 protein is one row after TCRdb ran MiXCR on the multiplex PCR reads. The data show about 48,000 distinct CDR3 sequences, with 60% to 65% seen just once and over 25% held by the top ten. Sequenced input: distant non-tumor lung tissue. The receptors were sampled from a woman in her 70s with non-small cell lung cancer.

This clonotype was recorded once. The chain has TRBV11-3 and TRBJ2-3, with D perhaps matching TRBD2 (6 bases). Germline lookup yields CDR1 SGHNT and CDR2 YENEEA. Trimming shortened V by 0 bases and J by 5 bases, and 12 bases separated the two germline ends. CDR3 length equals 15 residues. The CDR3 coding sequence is TGTGCCAGCAGCTTAGATGAACTAGCAGGAGATACGCAGTATTTT. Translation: CASSLDELAGDTQYF. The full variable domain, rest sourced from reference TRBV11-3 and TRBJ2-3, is EAGVVQSPRYKIIEKKQPVAFWCNPISGHNTLYWYLQNLGQGPELLIRYENEEAVDDSQLPKDRFSAERLKGVDSTLKIQPAELGDSAVYLCASSLDELAGDTQYFGPGTRLTVL.

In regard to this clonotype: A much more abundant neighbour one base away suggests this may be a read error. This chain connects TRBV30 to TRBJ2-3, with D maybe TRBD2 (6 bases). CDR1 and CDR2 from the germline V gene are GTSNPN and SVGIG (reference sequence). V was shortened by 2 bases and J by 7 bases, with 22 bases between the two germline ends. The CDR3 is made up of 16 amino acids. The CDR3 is CAWSPGLTGPGHTQYF. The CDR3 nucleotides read TGTGCCTGGAGTCCCGGACTAACGGGGCCCGGACATACGCAGTATTTT. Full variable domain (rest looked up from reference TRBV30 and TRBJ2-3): SQTIHQWPATLVQPVGSPLSLECTVEGTSNPNLYWYRQAAGRGLQLLFYSVGIGQISSEVPQNLSASRPQDRQFILSSKKLLLSDSGFYLCAWSPGLTGPGHTQYFGPGTRLTVL.

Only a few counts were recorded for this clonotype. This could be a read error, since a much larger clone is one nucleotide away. DNA of the CDR3: TGTGCCAGCAGTGAATCTGGCGGTTACTCCTACGAGCAGTACTTC. It specifies CASSESGGYSYEQYF. V and J are TRBV6-1 and TRBJ2-7; no reliable D call. The CDR3 is made up of 15 amino acids. V gave up 2 bases and J gave up 0 bases, with 11 bases separating them. Germline CDR1 MNHNS, CDR2 SASEGT.

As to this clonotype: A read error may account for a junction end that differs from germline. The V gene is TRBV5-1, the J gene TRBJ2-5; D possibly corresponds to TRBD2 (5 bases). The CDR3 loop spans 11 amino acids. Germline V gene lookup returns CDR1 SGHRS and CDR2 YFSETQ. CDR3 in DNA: TGCACCAGCAGCTTTGGGGAGACTCAGTACTTC. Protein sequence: CTSSFGETQYF.

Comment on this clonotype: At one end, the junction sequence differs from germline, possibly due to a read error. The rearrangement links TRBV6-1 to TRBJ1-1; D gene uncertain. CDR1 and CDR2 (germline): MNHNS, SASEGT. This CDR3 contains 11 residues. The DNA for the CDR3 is TGTGCCGGCAGTGAATTCGCTGAAGTTTTCTTT. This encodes CAGSEFAEVFF.

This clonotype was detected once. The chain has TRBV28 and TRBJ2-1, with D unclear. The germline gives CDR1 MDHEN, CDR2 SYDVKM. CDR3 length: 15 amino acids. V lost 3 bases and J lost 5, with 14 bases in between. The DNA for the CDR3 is TGTGCCAGCAGTTTGGTAAGGTCTGCCAACAATGAGCAGTTCTTC. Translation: CASSLVRSANNEQFF.

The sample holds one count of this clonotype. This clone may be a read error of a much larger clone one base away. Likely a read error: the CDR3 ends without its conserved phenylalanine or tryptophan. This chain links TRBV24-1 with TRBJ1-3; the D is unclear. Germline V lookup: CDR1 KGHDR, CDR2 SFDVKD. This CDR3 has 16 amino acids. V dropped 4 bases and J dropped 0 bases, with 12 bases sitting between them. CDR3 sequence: CATSEEDGTSGNTIYS. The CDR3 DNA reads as TGTGCCACCAGTGAGGAAGACGGAACCTCTGGAAACACCATATATTCT.

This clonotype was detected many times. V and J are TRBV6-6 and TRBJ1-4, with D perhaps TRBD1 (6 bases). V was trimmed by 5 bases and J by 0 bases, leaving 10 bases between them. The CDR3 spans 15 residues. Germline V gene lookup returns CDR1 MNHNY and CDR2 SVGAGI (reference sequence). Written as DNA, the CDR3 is TGTGCCAGCAGTCACTGGACAGCAACTAATGAAAAACTGTTTTTT. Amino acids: CASSHWTATNEKLFF.

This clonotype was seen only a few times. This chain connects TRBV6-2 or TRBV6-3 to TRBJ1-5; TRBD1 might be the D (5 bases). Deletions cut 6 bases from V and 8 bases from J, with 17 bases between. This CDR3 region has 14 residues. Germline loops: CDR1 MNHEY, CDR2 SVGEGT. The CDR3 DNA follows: TGTGCCAGCAGCCTTTTTGGGGGGGATAAGCCCCAGCATTTT. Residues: CASSLFGGDKPQHF.

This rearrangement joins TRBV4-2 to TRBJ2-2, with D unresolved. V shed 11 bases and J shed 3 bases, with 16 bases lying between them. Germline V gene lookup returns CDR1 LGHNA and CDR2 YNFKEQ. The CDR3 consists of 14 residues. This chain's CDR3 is CACNQEIHTGELFF. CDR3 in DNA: TGTGCCTGCAACCAAGAAATCCACACCGGGGAGCTGTTTTTT.

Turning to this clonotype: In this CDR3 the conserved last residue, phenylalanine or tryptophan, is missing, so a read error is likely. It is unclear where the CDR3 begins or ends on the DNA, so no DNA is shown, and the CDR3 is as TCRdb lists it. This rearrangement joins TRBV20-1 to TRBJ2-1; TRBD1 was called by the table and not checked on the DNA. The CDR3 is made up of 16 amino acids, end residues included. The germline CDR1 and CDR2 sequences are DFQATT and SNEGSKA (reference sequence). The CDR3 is CSARDPRGTGNNEHFI.

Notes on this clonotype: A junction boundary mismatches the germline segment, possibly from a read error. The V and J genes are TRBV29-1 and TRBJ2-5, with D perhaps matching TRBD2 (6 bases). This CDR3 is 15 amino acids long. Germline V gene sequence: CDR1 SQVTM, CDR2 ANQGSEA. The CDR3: CCVEGGWSVSGTQYF. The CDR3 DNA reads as TGCTGCGTCGAAGGAGGGTGGAGTGTTTCGGGGACCCAGTACTTC.

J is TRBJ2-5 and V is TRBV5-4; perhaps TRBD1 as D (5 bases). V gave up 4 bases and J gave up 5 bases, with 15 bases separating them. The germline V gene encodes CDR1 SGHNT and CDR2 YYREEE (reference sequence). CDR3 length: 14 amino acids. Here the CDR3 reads CASSTSQAPETQYF. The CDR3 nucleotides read TGTGCCAGCAGCACTTCACAGGCGCCCGAGACCCAGTACTTC. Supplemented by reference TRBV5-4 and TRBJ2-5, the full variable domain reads ETGVTQSPTHLIKTRGQQVTLRCSSQSGHNTVSWYQQALGQGPQFIFQYYREEENGRGNFPPRFSGLQFPNYSSELNVNALELDDSALYLCASSTSQAPETQYFGPGTRLLVL.

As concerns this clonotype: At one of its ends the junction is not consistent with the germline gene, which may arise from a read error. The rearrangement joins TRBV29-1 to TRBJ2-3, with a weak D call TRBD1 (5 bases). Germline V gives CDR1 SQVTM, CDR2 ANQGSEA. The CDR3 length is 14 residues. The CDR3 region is CSVEDDRYTGTQYF. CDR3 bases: TGCAGCGTTGAAGACGACAGATACACAGGTACGCAGTATTTT.

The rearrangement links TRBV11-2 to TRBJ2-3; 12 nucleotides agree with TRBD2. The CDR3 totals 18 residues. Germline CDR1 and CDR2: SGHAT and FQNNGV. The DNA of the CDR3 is TGTAGCAGCAGCTTGGGAACTAGCGGGAGGACCCTTAGAGATACGCAGTATTTT. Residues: CSSSLGTSGRTLRDTQYF.

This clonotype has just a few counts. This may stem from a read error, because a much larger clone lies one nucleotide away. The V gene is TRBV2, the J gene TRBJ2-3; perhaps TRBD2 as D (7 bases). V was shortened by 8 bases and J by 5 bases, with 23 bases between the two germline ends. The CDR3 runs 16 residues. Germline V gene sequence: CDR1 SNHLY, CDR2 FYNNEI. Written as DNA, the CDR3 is TGTGCCAGCGTCAGGGACACGACTAGCATATTAGATACGCAGTATTTT. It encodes CASVRDTTSILDTQYF.

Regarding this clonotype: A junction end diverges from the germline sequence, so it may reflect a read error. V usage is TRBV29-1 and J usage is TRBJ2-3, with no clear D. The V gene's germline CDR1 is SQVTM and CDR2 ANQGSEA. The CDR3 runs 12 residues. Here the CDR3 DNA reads TGCAGCGTTGATAGGTCCACAGATATGCAGTATTTT. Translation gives CSVDRSTDMQYF.

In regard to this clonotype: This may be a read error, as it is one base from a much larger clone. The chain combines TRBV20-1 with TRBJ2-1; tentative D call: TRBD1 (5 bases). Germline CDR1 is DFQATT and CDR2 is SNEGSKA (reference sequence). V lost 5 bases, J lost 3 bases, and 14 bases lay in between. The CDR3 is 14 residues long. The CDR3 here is CSAPLGRIYNEQFF. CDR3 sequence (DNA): TGCAGTGCTCCCTTGGGGCGTATCTACAATGAGCAGTTCTTC.

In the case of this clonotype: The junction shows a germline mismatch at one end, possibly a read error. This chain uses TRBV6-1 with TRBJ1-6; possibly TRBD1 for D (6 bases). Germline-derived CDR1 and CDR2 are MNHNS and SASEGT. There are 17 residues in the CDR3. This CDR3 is CTSSEYSRGAENSPLHF. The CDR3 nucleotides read TGTACCAGCAGTGAATACTCTCGGGGGGCTGAAAACTCACCCCTCCACTTT.

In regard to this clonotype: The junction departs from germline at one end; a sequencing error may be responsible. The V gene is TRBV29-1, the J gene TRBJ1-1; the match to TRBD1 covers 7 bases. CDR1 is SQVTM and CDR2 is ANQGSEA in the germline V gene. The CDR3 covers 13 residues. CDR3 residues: CSILQGINTEAFF. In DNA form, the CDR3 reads TGCAGTATCCTACAGGGGATAAACACCGAAGCTTTCTTT.

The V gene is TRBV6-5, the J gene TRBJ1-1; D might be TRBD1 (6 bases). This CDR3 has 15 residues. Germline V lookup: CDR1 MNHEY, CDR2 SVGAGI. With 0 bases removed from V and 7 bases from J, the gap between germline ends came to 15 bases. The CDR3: CASSYSRGRADEAFF. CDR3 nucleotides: TGTGCCAGCAGTTACTCGCGGGGGCGCGCTGATGAAGCTTTCTTT.